Listed below are T cell receptor beta chains from one sample, sequenced in a study of siplizumab effects on memory and regulatory T cells. Sequencing was performed with immunoSEQ multiplex PCR; in TCRdb, only in-frame clones are kept and a portion is missing. The sample has 95,000 to 100,000 clones; over 90% are singletons. The sequencing sample was made of non-Treg CD4+ T cells sorted from blood. These receptors were collected from a human donor in good health. CDR3s include the opening cysteine and the closing phenylalanine or tryptophan. D genes are given only for firm matches. Not all rows give a size; the values are once, few, many and, for expanded clones, a class.

abundance: .; v_gene: TRBV14; j_gene: TRBJ2-7; d_gene: .; CDR3nt: TGTGCCAGCAGCCAAAAACCAGGGGTCCCCTACGAGCAGTACTTC; CDR3aa: CASSQKPGVPYEQYF
abundance: .; v_gene: TRBV9; j_gene: TRBJ2-3; d_gene: .; CDR3nt: TGTGCCAGCAGCGCTACTACGTTTGGGACAGATACGCAGTATTTT; CDR3aa: CASSATTFGTDTQYF
abundance: .; v_gene: TRBV10-3; j_gene: TRBJ1-2; d_gene: TRBD1; CDR3nt: TGTGCCATCCTGGACAGGGACAGCTATGGCTACACCTTC; CDR3aa: CAILDRDSYGYTF
abundance: .; v_gene: TRBV9; j_gene: TRBJ2-7; d_gene: .; CDR3nt: TGTGCCAGCAGCGATGGGACGGATAGCTCCTACGAGCAGTACTTC; CDR3aa: CASSDGTDSSYEQYF
abundance: once; v_gene: TRBV6-5; j_gene: TRBJ2-1; d_gene: .; CDR3nt: TGTGCCAGCAGTTATTACGGACATACGGACCACAATGAGCAGTTCTTC; CDR3aa: CASSYYGHTDHNEQFF
abundance: .; v_gene: TRBV19; j_gene: TRBJ2-1; d_gene: TRBD1; CDR3nt: TGTGCCAGTAGCAGACTGACAGGGCCGCAGTTCTTC; CDR3aa: CASSRLTGPQFF
abundance: once; v_gene: TRBV30; j_gene: TRBJ1-2; d_gene: .; CDR3nt: TGTGCCTGGACCGGGGGCGGGTATGGCTACACCTTC; CDR3aa: CAWTGGGYGYTF
abundance: .; v_gene: TRBV19; j_gene: TRBJ1-5; d_gene: .; CDR3nt: TGTGCCGTTACCCGTAATCGGAGATATAGCAATCAGCCCCAGCATTTT; CDR3aa: CAVTRNRRYSNQPQHF
abundance: .; v_gene: TRBV15; j_gene: TRBJ1-2; d_gene: TRBD1; CDR3nt: TGTGCCACCTCCGGGACAGGCCCCTATGGCTACACCTTC; CDR3aa: CATSGTGPYGYTF
abundance: .; v_gene: TRBV5-8; j_gene: TRBJ2-5; d_gene: TRBD2; CDR3nt: TGTGCCAGCAGCTCTCAGACTAGCGGGAGGGCCGACGAGACCCAGTACTTC; CDR3aa: CASSSQTSGRADETQYF
abundance: .; v_gene: TRBV29-1; j_gene: TRBJ1-4; d_gene: .; CDR3nt: TGCAGCGCCCGAAGGGGAAGTGCTAATGAAAAACTGTTTTTT; CDR3aa: CSARRGSANEKLFF
abundance: .; v_gene: TRBV2; j_gene: TRBJ1-5; d_gene: .; CDR3nt: TGTGCCAGCAGTGGGGGGAGGCTCAATCAGCCCCAGCATTTT; CDR3aa: CASSGGRLNQPQHF
abundance: .; v_gene: TRBV5-1; j_gene: TRBJ1-4; d_gene: .; CDR3nt: TGCGCCAGCAGGGTGGGGCGGACAGCGGTTGGTGCAACTAATGAAAAACTGTTTTTT; CDR3aa: CASRVGRTAVGATNEKLFF
abundance: .; v_gene: TRBV30; j_gene: TRBJ2-2; d_gene: .; CDR3nt: TGTGCCTGGAGTGTACCTGGGGGCGCGAACACCGGGGAGCTGTTTTTT; CDR3aa: CAWSVPGGANTGELFF
abundance: .; v_gene: TRBV7-3; j_gene: TRBJ2-7; d_gene: TRBD2; CDR3nt: TGTGCCAGCAGCAAAGGGACTAGCGGCGAGCAGTACTTC; CDR3aa: CASSKGTSGEQYF
abundance: .; v_gene: TRBV6-1; j_gene: TRBJ1-5; d_gene: .; CDR3nt: TGTGCCAGCAGAGCAGGGGCCCTTTGGGCCCAGCATTTT; CDR3aa: CASRAGALWAQHF
abundance: .; v_gene: TRBV7-2; j_gene: TRBJ2-7; d_gene: TRBD2; CDR3nt: TGTGCCAGCAGCCGGACTAGCGGGAGCTACGAGCAGTACTTC; CDR3aa: CASSRTSGSYEQYF
abundance: .; v_gene: TRBV11-1; j_gene: TRBJ2-1; d_gene: TRBD2; CDR3nt: TGTGCCAGCAGCTTAGCACGCGGGAGTAAGGACAATGAGCAGTTCTTC; CDR3aa: CASSLARGSKDNEQFF
abundance: .; v_gene: TRBV28; j_gene: TRBJ2-5; d_gene: .; CDR3nt: TGTGCCAGCAGTTCCCGCTCGGCCCAGTACTTC; CDR3aa: CASSSRSAQYF
abundance: .; v_gene: TRBV19; j_gene: TRBJ2-1; d_gene: .; CDR3nt: TGTGCCAGTAGTGATGGCATCTACAATGAGCAGTTCTTC; CDR3aa: CASSDGIYNEQFF
abundance: .; v_gene: TRBV11-1; j_gene: TRBJ2-7; d_gene: TRBD1; CDR3nt: TGTGCCAGCAGCTTCCGTCCCGGGACAGGGACCGAGCAGTACTTC; CDR3aa: CASSFRPGTGTEQYF
abundance: .; v_gene: TRBV7-3; j_gene: TRBJ2-1; d_gene: .; CDR3nt: TGTGCCAGCAGCTTACAGCGGCGCAATGAGCAGTTCTTC; CDR3aa: CASSLQRRNEQFF
abundance: once; v_gene: TRBV7-2; j_gene: TRBJ2-3; d_gene: TRBD2; CDR3nt: TGTGCCAGCAGCTTAGACCGCAGCGGGGGCACAGATACGCAGTATTTT; CDR3aa: CASSLDRSGGTDTQYF
abundance: .; v_gene: TRBV19; j_gene: TRBJ2-2; d_gene: .; CDR3nt: TGTGCCAGTAGGGGCTCCTCTACTAGTGGTTTTGGGGAGCTGTTTTTT; CDR3aa: CASRGSSTSGFGELFF
abundance: once; v_gene: TRBV5-6; j_gene: TRBJ1-5; d_gene: TRBD1; CDR3nt: TGTGCCAGCAGCTTACAGGGGAGTTTGAATCAGCCCCAGCATTTT; CDR3aa: CASSLQGSLNQPQHF
abundance: .; v_gene: TRBV7-8; j_gene: TRBJ2-1; d_gene: TRBD1; CDR3nt: TGTGCCAGCAGCTTAAATGACAGGGGGTTAATGAATGAGCAGTTCTTC; CDR3aa: CASSLNDRGLMNEQFF
abundance: .; v_gene: TRBV11-3; j_gene: TRBJ2-7; d_gene: TRBD1; CDR3nt: TGTGCCAGCAGCTTAGCCCCCGGGGAAACAGGGGCCTACGAGCAGTACTTC; CDR3aa: CASSLAPGETGAYEQYF
abundance: .; v_gene: TRBV5-1; j_gene: TRBJ2-3; d_gene: .; CDR3nt: TGCGCCAGCAGCTTGGCCGCCAACACAGATACGCAGTATTTT; CDR3aa: CASSLAANTDTQYF
abundance: .; v_gene: TRBV4-3; j_gene: TRBJ2-7; d_gene: TRBD1; CDR3nt: TGCGCCAGCAGCCAAGAGGTTGGAACAGGGGGCCGCGAGCAGTACTTC; CDR3aa: CASSQEVGTGGREQYF
abundance: .; v_gene: TRBV7-2; j_gene: TRBJ2-3; d_gene: TRBD2; CDR3nt: TGTGCCAGCAGGTTACCAACTAGCGGCACAGATACGCAGTATTTT; CDR3aa: CASRLPTSGTDTQYF
abundance: .; v_gene: TRBV7-2; j_gene: TRBJ2-3; d_gene: .; CDR3nt: TGTGCCAGCAGCTTAACCCGAGACACAGATACGCAGTATTTT; CDR3aa: CASSLTRDTDTQYF